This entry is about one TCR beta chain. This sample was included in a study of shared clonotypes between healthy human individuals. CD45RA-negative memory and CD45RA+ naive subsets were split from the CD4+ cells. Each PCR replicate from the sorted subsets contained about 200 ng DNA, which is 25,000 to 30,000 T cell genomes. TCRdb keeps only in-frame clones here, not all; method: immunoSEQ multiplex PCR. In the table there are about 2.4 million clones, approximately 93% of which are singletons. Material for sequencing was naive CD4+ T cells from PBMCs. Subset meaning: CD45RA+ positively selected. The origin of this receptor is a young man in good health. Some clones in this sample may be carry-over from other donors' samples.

The CDR3 DNA reads as TGCAGTGCCCACGGGAAAGAGACCCAGTACTTC. It yields the protein CSAHGKETQYF. The J gene is TRBJ2-5, the V gene TRBV20-1, with D possibly TRBD2 on 5 matching bases. The CDR3 is 11 residues long. V was clipped by 6 bases and J by 3 bases, with 8 bases between them. From germline, CDR1 is DFQATT and CDR2 SNEGSKA (reference sequence).